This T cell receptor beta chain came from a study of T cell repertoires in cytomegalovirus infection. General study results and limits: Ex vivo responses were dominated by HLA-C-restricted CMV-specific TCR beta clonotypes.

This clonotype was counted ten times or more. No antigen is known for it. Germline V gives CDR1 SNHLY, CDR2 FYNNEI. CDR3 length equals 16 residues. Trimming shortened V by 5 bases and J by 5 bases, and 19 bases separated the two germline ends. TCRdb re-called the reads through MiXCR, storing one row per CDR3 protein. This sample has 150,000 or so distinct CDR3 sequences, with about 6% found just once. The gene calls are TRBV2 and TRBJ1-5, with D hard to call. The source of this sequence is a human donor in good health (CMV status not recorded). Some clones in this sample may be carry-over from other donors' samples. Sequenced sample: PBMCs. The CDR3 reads CASSHGRTRRDQPQHF. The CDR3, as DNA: TGTGCCAGCAGTCACGGACGGACGCGGAGGGATCAGCCCCAGCATTTT.